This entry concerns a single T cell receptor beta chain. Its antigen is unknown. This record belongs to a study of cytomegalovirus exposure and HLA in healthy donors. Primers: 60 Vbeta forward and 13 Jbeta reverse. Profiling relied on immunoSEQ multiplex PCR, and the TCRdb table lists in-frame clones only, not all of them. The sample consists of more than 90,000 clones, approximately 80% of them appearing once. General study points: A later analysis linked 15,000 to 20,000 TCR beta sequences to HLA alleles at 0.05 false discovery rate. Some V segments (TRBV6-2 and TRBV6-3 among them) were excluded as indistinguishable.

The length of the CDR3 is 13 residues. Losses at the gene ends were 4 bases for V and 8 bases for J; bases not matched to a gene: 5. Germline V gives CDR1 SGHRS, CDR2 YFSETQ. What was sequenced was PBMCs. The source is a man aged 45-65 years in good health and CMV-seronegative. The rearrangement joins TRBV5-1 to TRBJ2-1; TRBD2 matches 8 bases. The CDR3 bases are TGCGCCAGCAGCGGGCGACTAGCGTATGAGCAGTTCTTC. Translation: CASSGRLAYEQFF.